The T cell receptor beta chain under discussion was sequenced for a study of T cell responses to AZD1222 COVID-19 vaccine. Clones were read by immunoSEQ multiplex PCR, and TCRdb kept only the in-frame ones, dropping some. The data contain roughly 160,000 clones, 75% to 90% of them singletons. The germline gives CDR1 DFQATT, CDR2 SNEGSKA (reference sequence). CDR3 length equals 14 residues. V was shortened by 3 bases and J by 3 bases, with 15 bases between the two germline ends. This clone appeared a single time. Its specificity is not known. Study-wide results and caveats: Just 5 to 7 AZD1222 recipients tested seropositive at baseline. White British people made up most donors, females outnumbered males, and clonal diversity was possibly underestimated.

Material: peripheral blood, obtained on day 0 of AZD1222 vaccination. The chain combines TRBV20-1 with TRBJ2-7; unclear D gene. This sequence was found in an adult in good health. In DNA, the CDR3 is TGCAGTGCTAGTTCCCTCCAGGTAGTCTACGAGCAGTACTTC. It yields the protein CSASSLQVVYEQYF.